This T cell receptor (beta chain) emerged from a study of blood T cell repertoires in COVID-19. Across the study: Acute and convalescent COVID-19 specimens originated in the United States, Italy and Spain. PBMCs, B-cell-depleted T cells, or T cells provided the cDNA or gDNA that made up the material.

The J segment lost 7 bases and the V segment lost 6 bases, leaving 11 bases of the junction unmatched. This CDR3 contains 14 residues. Germline CDR1 SNHLY, CDR2 FYNNEI. In the source study's methods: The authors estimated nucleated cell counts from reference gene primer amplification. The repertoire was sequenced with immunoSEQ multiplex PCR; TCRdb's copy has only in-frame clones and lacks some. V and J calls and clone size are as listed in that table; D and trimming were resolved from the DNA. The sample contains approximately 210,000 clones, more than 75% of which appear only once. The chain is built from TRBV2 and TRBJ1-1, with TRBD1 matching 7 bases. The sequencing input was peripheral blood. This TCR derives from a woman aged 40-49 years with acute or convalescent COVID-19. For the CDR3, the DNA is TGTGCCAGCAGGGATACAGGGGTGAATGATGAAGCTTTCTTT. Its translation is CASRDTGVNDEAFF. The full variable domain, its missing parts supplied by reference TRBV2 and TRBJ1-1, is EPEVTQTPSHQVTQMGQEVILRCVPISNHLYFYWYRQILGQKVEFLVSFYNNEISEKSEIFDDQFSVERPDGSNFTLKIRSTKLEDSAMYFCASRDTGVNDEAFFGQGTRLTVV.